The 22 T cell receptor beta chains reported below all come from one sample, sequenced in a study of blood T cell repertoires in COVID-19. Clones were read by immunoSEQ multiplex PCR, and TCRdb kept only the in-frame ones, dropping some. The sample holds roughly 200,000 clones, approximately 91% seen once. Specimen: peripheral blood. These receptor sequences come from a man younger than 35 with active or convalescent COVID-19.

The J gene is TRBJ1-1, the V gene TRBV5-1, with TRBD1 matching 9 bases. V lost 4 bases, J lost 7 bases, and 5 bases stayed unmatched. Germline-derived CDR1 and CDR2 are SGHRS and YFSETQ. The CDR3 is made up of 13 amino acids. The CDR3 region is CASSPGQGLEAFF. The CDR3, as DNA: TGCGCCAGCAGCCCGGGACAGGGACTTGAAGCTTTCTTT.

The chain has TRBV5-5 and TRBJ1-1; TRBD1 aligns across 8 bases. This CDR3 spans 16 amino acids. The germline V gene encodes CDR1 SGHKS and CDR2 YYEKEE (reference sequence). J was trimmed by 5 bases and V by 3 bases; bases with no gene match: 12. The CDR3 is CASSSGQGEVRTEAFF. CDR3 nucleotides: TGTGCCAGCAGCTCTGGACAGGGCGAAGTTAGGACTGAAGCTTTCTTT.

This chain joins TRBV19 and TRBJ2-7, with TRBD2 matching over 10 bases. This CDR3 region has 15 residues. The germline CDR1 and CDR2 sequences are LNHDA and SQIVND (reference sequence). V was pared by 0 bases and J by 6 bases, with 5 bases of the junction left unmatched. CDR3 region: CASSIDPGLASEQYF. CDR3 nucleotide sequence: TGTGCCAGTAGTATAGATCCGGGACTAGCGTCCGAGCAGTACTTC.

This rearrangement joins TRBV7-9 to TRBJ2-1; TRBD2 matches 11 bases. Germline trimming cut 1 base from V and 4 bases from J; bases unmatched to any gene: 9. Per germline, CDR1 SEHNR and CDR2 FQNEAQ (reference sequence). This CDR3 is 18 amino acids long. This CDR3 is CASSLVMGLAAIYNEQFF. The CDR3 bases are TGTGCCAGCAGCTTAGTAATGGGACTAGCGGCGATTTACAATGAGCAGTTCTTC.

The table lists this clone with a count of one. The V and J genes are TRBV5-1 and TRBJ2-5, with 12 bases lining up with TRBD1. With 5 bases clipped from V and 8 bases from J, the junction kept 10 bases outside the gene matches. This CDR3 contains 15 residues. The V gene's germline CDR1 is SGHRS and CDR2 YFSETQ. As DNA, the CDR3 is TGCGCCAGCAGGGCCGGGACAGGGGGCTTGGGAACCCAGTACTTC. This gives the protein CASRAGTGGLGTQYF.

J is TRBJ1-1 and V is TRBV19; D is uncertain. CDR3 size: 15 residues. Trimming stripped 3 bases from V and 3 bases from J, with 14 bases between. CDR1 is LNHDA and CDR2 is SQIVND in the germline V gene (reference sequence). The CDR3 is CASSIQDGGHTEAFF. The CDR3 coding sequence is TGTGCCAGTAGTATCCAAGACGGAGGACACACTGAAGCTTTCTTT.

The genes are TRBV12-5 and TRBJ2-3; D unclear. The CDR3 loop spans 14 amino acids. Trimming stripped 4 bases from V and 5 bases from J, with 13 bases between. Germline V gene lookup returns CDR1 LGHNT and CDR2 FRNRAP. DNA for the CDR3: TGTGCTAGTGGTTCCCCCCTTCCCCTAGATACGCAGTATTTT. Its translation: CASGSPLPLDTQYF.

The CDR3 DNA follows: TGTGCCAGCAACGAACCGGGGACAGGCCTTGAAGCTTTCTTT. Encoded protein: CASNEPGTGLEAFF. The chain joins TRBV7-9 to TRBJ1-1; 8 bases match TRBD1. The CDR3 runs to 14 residues. Per the germline V gene, CDR1 is SEHNR and CDR2 is FQNEAQ (reference sequence). With 7 bases clipped from V and 7 bases from J, the junction kept 11 bases outside the gene matches.

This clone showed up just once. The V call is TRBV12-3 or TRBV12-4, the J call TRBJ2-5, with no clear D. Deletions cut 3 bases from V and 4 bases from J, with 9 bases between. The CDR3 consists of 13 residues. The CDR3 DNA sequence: TGTGCCAGCAGTTTTCAGGCAGGAGAGACCCAGTACTTC. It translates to CASSFQAGETQYF.

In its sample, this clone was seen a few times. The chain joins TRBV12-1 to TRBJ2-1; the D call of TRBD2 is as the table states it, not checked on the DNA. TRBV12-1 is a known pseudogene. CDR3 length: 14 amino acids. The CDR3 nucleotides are TGTGCCAGCAGCCCGGGACTAGCGGGCAATGAGCAGTTCTTC. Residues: CASSPGLAGNEQFF.

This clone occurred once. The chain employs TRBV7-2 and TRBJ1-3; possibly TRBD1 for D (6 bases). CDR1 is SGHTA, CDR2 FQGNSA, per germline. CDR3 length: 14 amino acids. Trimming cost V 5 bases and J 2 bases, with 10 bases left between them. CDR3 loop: CASSETGAGNTIYF. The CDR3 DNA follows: TGTGCCAGCAGCGAGACAGGAGCTGGAAACACCATATATTTT. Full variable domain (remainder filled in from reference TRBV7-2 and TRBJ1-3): GAGVSQSPSNKVTEKGKDVELRCDPISGHTALYWYRQSLGQGLEFLIYFQGNSAPDKSGLPSDRFSAERTGGSVSTLTIQRTQQEDSAVYLCASSETGAGNTIYFGEGSWLTVV.

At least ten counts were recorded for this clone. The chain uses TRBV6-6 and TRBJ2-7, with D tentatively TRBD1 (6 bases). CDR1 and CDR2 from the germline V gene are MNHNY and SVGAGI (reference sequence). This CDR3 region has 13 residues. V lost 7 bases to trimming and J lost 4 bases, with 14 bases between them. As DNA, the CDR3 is TGTGCCAGCATGAGAGGGCAGGGGTACGAGCAGTACTTC. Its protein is CASMRGQGYEQYF.

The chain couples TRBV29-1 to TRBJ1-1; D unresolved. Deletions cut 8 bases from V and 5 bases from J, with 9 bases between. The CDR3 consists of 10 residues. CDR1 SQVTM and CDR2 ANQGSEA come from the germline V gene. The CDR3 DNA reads TGCAGCTGCTGGGAGACTGAAGCTTTCTTT. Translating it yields CSCWETEAFF.

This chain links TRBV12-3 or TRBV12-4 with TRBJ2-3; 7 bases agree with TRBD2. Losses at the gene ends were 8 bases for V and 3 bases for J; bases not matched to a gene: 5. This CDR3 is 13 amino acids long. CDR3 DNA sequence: TGTGCCAGCGGGTCGGGGGGTACAGATACGCAGTATTTT. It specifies CASGSGGTDTQYF.

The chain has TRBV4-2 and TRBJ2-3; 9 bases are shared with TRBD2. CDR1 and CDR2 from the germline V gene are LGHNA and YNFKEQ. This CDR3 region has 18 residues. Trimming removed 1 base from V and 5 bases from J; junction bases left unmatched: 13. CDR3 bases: TGTGCCAGCAGCCAAGGCGTTCAAGCGGGGGGTTCATTAGATACGCAGTATTTT. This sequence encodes CASSQGVQAGGSLDTQYF.

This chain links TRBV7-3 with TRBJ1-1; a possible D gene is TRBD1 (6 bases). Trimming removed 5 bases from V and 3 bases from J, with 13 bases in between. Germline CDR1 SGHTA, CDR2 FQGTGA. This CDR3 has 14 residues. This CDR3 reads CASSPLGGDTEAFF. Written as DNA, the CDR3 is TGTGCCAGCAGCCCCCTAGGGGGGGACACTGAAGCTTTCTTT.

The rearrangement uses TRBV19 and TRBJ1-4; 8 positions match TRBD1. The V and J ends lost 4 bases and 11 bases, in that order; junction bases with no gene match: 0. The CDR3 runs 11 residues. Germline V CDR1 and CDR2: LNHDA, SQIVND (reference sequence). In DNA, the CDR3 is TGTGCCAGTAGTACAGGGGGCAAACTGTTTTTT. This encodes CASSTGGKLFF.

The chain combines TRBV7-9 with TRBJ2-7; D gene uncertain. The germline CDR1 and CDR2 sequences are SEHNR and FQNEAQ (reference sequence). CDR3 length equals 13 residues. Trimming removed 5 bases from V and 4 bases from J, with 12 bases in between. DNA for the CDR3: TGTGCCAGCAGCCCGGAAGCGACTTACGAGCAGTACTTC. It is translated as CASSPEATYEQYF.

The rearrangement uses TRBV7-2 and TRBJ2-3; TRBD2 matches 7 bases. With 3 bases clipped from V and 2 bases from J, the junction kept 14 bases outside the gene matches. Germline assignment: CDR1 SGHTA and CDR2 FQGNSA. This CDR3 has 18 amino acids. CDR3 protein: CASSLASGTPAITDTQYF. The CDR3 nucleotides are TGTGCCAGCAGCTTGGCCAGCGGGACCCCTGCTATCACAGATACGCAGTATTTT.

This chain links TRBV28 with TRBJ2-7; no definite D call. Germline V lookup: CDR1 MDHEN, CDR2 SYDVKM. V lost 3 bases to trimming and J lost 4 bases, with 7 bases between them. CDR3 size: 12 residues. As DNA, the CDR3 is TGTGCCAGCAGTTTTCAACTTTACGAGCAGTACTTC. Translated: CASSFQLYEQYF. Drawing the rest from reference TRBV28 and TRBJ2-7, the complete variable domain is DVKVTQSSRYLVKRTGEKVFLECVQDMDHENMFWYRQDPGLGLRLIYFSYDVKMKEKGDIPEGYSVSREKKERFSLILESASTNQTSMYLCASSFQLYEQYFGPGTRLTVT.

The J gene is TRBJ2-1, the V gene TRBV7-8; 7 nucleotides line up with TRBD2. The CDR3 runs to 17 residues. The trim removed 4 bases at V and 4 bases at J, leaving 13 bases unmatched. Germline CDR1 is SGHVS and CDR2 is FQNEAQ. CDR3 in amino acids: CASSWRGLAEIYNEQFF. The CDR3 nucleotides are TGTGCCAGCAGCTGGCGGGGTCTAGCGGAGATATACAATGAGCAGTTCTTC.

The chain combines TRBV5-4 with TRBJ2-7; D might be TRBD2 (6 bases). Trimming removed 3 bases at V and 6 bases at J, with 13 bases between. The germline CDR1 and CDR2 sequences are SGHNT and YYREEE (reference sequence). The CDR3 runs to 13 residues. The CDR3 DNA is TGTGCCAGCAGCTCGAACGCGGGGAGCGAGCAGTACTTC. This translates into CASSSNAGSEQYF.